The present entry profiles one TCR beta chain with its context. The antigen it recognizes is unknown. Base qualities are missing; no much larger clone stands one base away. The germline V gene yields SGHDT for CDR1 and YYEEEE for CDR2. V loses 1 base of germline sequence and J loses 5 bases, and the interval between the two ends is 7 bases. Reading from cysteine to phenylalanine, the CDR3 counts 12 amino acids. Just CDR3 DNA is preserved here, 36 bases in frame from base 1. In the prospective study, participants were about 18 to 89 years old, resided in about 25 geographic areas of the United States, and were enrolled through a virtual design. In the prospective study, cohorts were assigned on the basis of participant-reported clinical history obtained from a screening survey and a study questionnaire. For ImmuneRACE Cohort 3, a participant was defined as recovered based on two consecutive negative NP/OP PCR tests, clearance by a healthcare professional, or resolution of symptoms. Mobile phlebotomists in the prospective study collected whole blood, serum and a nasopharyngeal or oropharyngeal swab from every participant. Over a roughly 2-month period, participants in the prospective study had the option of providing additional blood draws and questionnaires. Blood samples from the prospective study were shipped frozen or at room temperature prior to DNA extraction.

The sample originates from a study of blood T cell repertoires in COVID-19 (dated by TCRdb to about 2020). About the investigation overall: Samples covering the acute and convalescent phases of COVID-19 were provided by collaborators in the United States, Italy and Spain. The prospective study material was composed of cDNA or gDNA derived from T cells, B-cell-depleted T cells, or PBMCs. Subjects who had been exposed to COVID-19, were actively infected with it, or had recovered from it provided the deeply sampled blood TCRbeta repertoires that made up the dataset. The repertoires were made available in a free public database intended to serve as a resource for research on the immune response to SARS-CoV-2. The samples were drawn from two sources: the first 160 participants of the ongoing ImmuneRACE study, and 1,200 or so subjects contributed by 6 global collaborators. A de-identified subject ID, COVID-19 status, age in years and sex were almost always included in the sample metadata. Where HLA class I and class II types were available, the types were taken from metadata supplied by the sample provider, not from assay-based typing.

TCRbeta CDR3 regions were amplified from genomic DNA by means of the immunoSEQ Assay, a bias-controlled multiplex PCR. The source study handled its data this way. Within the assay, amplification of reference gene primers was used to estimate how many nucleated cells each sample contained. To quantify the absolute abundance of each unique TCRbeta CDR3 rearrangement, sequence reads were collapsed and filtered. For each sample, productive Simpson clonality was calculated by taking the square root of Simpson's diversity index across productive rearrangements. The clones in this table, taken by TCRdb from immuneACCESS, are in-frame only. Not every clone is retained; where verified, under half of the shortfall comes from an unresolved V gene, and the cause of the rest is unknown. V and J calls plus clone size are reproduced from that table; the DNA served to infer D and trimming. This sample comprises about 260,000 clones, 86% of them detected only once. Approximately 2.1% of the sample is in the top ten clones.

Broad study findings and their caveats: The quantity of clinical and demographic metadata differed by source and by participant and was supplied without curation.

The source is a woman aged 45 to 65 who had recovered from COVID-19. Sequenced material: PBMCs or T cells enriched from blood (not recorded which). The chain is assembled from TRBV5-6 and TRBJ2-7; the D gene remains uncertain. The DNA is as follows: TGTGCCAGCAGCTTGACAGAGAACGAGCAGTACTTC. Its protein reads: CASSLTENEQYF.